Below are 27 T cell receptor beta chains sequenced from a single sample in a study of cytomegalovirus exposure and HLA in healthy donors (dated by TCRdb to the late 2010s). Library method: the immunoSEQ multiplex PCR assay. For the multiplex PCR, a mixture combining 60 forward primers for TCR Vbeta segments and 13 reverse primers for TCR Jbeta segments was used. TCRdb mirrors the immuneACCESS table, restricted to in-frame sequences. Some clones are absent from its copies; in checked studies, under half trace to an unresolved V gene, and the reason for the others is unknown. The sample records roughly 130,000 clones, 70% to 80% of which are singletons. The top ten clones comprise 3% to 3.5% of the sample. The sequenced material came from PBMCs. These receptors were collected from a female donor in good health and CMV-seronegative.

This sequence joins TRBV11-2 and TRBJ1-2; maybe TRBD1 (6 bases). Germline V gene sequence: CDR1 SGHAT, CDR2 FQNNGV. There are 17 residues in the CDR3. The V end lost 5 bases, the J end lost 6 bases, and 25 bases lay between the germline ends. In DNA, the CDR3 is TGTGCCAGCAGCACAGGGAGAGGGATCGTATCGGGAAATGGCTACACCTTC. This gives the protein CASSTGRGIVSGNGYTF.

CDR3 residues: CARSLIQRGYNEQFF. The DNA for the CDR3 is TGTGCCAGAAGCTTGATTCAGAGGGGGTACAATGAGCAGTTCTTC. The gene calls are TRBV5-3 and TRBJ2-1; possible D gene TRBD1, 6 bases. TRBV5-3 is assigned to the ORF class and has an uncertain function. This CDR3 has 15 amino acids. With 1 base removed from V and 4 bases from J, the gap between germline ends came to 12 bases.

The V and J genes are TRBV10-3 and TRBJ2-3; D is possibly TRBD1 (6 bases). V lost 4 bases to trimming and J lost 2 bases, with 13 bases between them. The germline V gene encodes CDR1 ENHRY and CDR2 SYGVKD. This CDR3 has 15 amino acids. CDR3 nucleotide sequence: TGTGCCATCAGTGTCAAGGACAGATCCACAGATACGCAGTATTTT. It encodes CAISVKDRSTDTQYF.

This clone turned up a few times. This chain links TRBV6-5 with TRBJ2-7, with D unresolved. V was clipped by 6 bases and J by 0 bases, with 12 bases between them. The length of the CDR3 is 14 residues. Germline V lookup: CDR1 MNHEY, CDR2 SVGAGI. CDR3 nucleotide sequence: TGTGCCAGCAGGCCCGTCATGAGCTCCTACGAGCAGTACTTC. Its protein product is CASRPVMSSYEQYF.

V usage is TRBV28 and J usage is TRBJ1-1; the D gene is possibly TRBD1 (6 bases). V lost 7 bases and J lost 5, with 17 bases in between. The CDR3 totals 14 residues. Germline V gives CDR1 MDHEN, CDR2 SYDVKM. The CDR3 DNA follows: TGTGCCAGCACTCTGGGGGACATCGGAACTGAAGCTTTCTTT. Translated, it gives CASTLGDIGTEAFF.

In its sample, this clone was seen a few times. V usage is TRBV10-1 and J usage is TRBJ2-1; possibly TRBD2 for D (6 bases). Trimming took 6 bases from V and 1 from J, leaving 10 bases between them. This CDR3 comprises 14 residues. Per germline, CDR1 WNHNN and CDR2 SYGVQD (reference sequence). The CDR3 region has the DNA TGCGCCAGCAGCCTTAGCGGTTCCTACAATGAGCAGTTCTTC. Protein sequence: CASSLSGSYNEQFF.

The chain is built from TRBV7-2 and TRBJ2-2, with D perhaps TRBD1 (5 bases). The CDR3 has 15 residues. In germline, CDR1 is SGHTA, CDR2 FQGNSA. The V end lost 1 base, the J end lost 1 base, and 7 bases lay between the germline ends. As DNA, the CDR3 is TGTGCCAGCAGCTTAGACAGGTGGAACACCGGGGAGCTGTTTTTT. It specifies CASSLDRWNTGELFF. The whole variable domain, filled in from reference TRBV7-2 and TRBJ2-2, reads GAGVSQSPSNKVTEKGKDVELRCDPISGHTALYWYRQSLGQGLEFLIYFQGNSAPDKSGLPSDRFSAERTGGSVSTLTIQRTQQEDSAVYLCASSLDRWNTGELFFGEGSRLTVL.

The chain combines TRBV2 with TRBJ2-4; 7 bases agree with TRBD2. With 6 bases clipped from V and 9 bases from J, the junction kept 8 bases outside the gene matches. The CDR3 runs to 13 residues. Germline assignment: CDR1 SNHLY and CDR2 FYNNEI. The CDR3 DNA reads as TGTGCCAGCAGCCAGCTAGCGGCGGGCATTCAGTACTTC. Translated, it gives CASSQLAAGIQYF. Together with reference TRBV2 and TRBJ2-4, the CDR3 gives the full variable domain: EPEVTQTPSHQVTQMGQEVILRCVPISNHLYFYWYRQILGQKVEFLVSFYNNEISEKSEIFDDQFSVERPDGSNFTLKIRSTKLEDSAMYFCASSQLAAGIQYFGAGTRLSVL.

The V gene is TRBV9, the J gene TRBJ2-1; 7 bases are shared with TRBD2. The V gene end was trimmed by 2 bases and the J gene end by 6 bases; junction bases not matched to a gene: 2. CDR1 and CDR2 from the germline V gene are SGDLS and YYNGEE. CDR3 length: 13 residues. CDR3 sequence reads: CASSVSGANEQFF. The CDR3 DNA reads TGTGCCAGCAGCGTGAGCGGGGCCAATGAGCAGTTCTTC.

CDR3 sequence reads: CASSQAWNTGELFF. Here the CDR3 DNA reads TGCGCCAGCAGCCAAGCCTGGAACACCGGGGAGCTGTTTTTT. V and J are TRBV4-1 and TRBJ2-2, with no clear D. The CDR3 totals 14 residues. The V gene lost 1 base and the J gene lost 1 base, with 4 bases spanning the gap. Germline V gene data show CDR1 as MGHRA and CDR2 as YSYEKL.

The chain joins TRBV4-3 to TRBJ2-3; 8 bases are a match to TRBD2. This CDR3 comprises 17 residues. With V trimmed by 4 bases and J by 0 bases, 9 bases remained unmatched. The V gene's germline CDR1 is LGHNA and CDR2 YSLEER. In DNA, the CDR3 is TGCGCCAGCAGCCGAACCTATAGCGGGACTAGCACAGATACGCAGTATTTT. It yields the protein CASSRTYSGTSTDTQYF.

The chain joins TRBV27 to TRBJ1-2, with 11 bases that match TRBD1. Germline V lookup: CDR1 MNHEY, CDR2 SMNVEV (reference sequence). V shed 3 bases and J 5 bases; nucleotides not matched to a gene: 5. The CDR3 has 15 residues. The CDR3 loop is CASSFGTGGLYGYTF. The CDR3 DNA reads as TGTGCCAGCAGTTTCGGGACAGGGGGATTGTATGGCTACACCTTC.

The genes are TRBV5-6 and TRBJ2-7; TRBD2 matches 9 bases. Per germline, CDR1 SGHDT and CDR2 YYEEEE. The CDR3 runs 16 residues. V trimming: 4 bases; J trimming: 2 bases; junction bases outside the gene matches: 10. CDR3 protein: CASSGGGGRAAYEQYF. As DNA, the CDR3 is TGTGCCAGCAGCGGAGGGGGCGGGAGGGCCGCCTACGAGCAGTACTTC.

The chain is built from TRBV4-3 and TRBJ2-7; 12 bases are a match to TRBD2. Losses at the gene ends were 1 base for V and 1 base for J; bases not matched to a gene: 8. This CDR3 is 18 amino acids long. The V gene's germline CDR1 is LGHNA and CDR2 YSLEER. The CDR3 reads CASSQALGLAGPSYEQYF. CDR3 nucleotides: TGCGCCAGCAGCCAAGCCTTAGGACTAGCGGGACCATCCTACGAGCAGTACTTC.

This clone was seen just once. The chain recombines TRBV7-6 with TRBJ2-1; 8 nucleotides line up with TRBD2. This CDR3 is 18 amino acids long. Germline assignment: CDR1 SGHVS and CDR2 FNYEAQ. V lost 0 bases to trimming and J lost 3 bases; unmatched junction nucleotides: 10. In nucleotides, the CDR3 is TGTGCCAGCAGCTTAGCGTGGAAGAGGCGGGAGGACTACAATGAGCAGTTCTTC. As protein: CASSLAWKRREDYNEQFF.

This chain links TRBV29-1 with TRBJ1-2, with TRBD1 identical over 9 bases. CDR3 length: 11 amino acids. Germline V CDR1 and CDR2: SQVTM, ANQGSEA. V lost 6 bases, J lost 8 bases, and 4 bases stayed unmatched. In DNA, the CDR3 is TGCAGCGTCGAACAGGGGGCGGGCTACACCTTC. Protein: CSVEQGAGYTF.

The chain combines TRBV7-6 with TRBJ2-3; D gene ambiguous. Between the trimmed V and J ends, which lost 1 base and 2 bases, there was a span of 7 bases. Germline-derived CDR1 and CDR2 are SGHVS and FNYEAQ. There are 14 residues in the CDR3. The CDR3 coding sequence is TGTGCCAGCAGCTTAGGGCTGAACACAGATACGCAGTATTTT. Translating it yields CASSLGLNTDTQYF. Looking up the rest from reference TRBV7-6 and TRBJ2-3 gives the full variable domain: GAGVSQSPRYKVTKRGQDVALRCDPISGHVSLYWYRQALGQGPEFLTYFNYEAQQDKSGLPNDRFSAERPEGSISTLTIQRTEQRDSAMYRCASSLGLNTDTQYFGPGTRLTVL.

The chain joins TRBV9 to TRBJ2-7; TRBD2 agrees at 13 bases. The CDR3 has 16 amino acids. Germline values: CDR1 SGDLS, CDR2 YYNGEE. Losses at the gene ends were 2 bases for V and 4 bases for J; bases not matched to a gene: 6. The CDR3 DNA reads TGTGCCAGCAGCGTGACCGGACTAGCGGGAGAATACGAGCAGTACTTC. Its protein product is CASSVTGLAGEYEQYF.

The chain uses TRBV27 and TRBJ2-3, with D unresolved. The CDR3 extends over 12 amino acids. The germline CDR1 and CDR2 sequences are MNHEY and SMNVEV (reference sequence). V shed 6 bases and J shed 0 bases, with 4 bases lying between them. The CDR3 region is CASRSSTDTQYF. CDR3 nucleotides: TGTGCCAGCAGATCAAGCACAGATACGCAGTATTTT.

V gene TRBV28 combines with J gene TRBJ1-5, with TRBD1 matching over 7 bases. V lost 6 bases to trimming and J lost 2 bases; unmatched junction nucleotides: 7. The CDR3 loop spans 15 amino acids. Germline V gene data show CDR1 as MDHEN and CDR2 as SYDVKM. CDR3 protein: CASSHRQGGNQPQHF. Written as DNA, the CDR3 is TGTGCCAGCAGCCATCGACAGGGTGGCAATCAGCCCCAGCATTTT.

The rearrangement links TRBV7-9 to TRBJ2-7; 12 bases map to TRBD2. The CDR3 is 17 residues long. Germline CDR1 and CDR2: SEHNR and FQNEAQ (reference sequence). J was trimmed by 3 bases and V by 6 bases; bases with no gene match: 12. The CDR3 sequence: CASRRSGTSGPHYEQYF. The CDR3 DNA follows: TGTGCCAGCAGGAGAAGTGGGACTAGCGGGCCTCACTACGAGCAGTACTTC.

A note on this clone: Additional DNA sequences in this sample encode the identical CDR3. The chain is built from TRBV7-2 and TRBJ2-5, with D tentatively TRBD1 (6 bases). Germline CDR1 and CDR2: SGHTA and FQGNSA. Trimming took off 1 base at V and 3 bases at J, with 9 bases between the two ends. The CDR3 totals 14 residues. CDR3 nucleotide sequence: TGTGCCAGCAGCTTAGTGGCAGGGGAAGAGACCCAGTACTTC. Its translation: CASSLVAGEETQYF. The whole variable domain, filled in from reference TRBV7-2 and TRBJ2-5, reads GAGVSQSPSNKVTEKGKDVELRCDPISGHTALYWYRQSLGQGLEFLIYFQGNSAPDKSGLPSDRFSAERTGGSVSTLTIQRTQQEDSAVYLCASSLVAGEETQYFGPGTRLLVL.

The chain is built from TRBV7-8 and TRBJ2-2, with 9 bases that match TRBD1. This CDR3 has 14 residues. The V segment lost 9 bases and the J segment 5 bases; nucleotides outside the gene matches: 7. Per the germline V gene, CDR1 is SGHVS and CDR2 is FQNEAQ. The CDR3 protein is CARGGTGRTGELFF. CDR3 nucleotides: TGTGCCAGGGGAGGGACAGGGAGGACCGGGGAGCTGTTTTTT.

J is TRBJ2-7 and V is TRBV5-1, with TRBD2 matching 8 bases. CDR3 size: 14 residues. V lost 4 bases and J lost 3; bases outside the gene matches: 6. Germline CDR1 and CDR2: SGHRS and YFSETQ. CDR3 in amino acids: CASSQIAGNYEQYF. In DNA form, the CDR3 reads TGCGCCAGCAGCCAGATAGCGGGAAACTACGAGCAGTACTTC.

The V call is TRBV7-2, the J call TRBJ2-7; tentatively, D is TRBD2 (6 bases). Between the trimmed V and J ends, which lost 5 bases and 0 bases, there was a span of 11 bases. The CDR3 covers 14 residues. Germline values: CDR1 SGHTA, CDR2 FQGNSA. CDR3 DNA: TGTGCCAGCAGCCCCTACGGGAGCTCCTACGAGCAGTACTTC. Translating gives CASSPYGSSYEQYF.

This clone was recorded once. CDR3 nucleotides: TGTGCCAGCAGCCCGTCAGGGACTAGTGGACAAGAGACCCAGTACTTC. Translated, it gives CASSPSGTSGQETQYF. This rearrangement joins TRBV7-3 to TRBJ2-5; 8 bases agree with TRBD2. The CDR3 length is 16 residues. J was trimmed by 2 bases and V by 5 bases; bases with no gene match: 10. Germline assignment: CDR1 SGHTA and CDR2 FQGTGA.

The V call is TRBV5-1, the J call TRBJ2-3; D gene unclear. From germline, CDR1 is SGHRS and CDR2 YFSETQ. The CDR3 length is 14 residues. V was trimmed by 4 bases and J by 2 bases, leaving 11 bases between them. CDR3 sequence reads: CASSPQDITDTQYF. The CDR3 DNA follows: TGCGCCAGCAGCCCCCAGGATATCACAGATACGCAGTATTTT.